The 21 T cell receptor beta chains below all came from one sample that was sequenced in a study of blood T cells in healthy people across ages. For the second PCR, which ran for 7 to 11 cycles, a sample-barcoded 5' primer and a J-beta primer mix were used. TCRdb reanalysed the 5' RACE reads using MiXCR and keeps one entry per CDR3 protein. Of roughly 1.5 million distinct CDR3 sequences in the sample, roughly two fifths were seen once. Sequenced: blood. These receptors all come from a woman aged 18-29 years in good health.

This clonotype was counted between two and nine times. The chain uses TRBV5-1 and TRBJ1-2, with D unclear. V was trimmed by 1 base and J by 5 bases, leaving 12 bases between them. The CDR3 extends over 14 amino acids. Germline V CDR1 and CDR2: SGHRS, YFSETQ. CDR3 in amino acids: CASSLWSQKYGYTF. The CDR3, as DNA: TGCGCCAGCAGCTTGTGGAGCCAGAAATATGGCTACACCTTC.

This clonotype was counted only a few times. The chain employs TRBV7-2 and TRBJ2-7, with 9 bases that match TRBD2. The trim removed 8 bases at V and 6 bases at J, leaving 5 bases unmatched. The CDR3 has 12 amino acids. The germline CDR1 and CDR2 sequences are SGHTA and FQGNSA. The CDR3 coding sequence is TGTGCCAGCTCGGGACTAGCAAGCGAGCAGTACTTC. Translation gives CASSGLASEQYF. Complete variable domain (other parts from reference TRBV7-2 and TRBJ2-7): GAGVSQSPSNKVTEKGKDVELRCDPISGHTALYWYRQSLGQGLEFLIYFQGNSAPDKSGLPSDRFSAERTGGSVSTLTIQRTQQEDSAVYLCASSGLASEQYFGPGTRLTVT.

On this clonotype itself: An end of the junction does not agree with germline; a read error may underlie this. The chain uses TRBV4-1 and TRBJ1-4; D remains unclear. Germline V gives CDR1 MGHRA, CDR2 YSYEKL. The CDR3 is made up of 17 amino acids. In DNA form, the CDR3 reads TGCGCCAGCAGCCAAGATTTAATGTCTGCAACTAATGAGAAACTGTTTTTT. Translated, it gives CASSQDLMSATNEKLFF.

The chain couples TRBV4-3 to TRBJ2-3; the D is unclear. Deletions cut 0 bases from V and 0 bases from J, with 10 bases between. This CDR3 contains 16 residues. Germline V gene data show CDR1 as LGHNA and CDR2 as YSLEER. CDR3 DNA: TGCGCCAGCAGCCAAGATCTGCGTCATAGCACAGATACGCAGTATTTT. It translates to CASSQDLRHSTDTQYF.

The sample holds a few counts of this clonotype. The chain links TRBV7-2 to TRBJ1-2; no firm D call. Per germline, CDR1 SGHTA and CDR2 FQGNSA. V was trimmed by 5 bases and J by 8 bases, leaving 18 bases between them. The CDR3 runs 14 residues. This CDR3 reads CASSPREPRWGYTF. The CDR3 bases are TGTGCCAGCAGCCCCCGTGAGCCCAGGTGGGGCTACACCTTC.

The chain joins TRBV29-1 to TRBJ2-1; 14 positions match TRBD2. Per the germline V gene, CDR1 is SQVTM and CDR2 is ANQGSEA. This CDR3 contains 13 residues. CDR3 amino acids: CTLGLAGDNEQFF. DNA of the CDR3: TGCACCCTGGGACTAGCGGGAGACAATGAGCAGTTCTTC.

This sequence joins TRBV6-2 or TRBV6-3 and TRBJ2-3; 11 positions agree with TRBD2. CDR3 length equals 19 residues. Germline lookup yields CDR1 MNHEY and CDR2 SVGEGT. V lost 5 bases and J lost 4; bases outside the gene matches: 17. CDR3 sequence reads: CASSRMGFRTSGQADTQYF. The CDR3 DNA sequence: TGTGCCAGCAGTAGAATGGGATTTCGGACTAGCGGGCAGGCAGATACGCAGTATTTT.

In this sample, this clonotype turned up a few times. DNA for the CDR3: TGTGCCAGCAGCTACAGGTCACAAGAGACCCAGTACTTC. Its translation is CASSYRSQETQYF. The chain employs TRBV12-3 or TRBV12-4 and TRBJ2-5; a possible D gene is TRBD1 (5 bases). This CDR3 comprises 13 residues. V lost 6 bases to trimming and J lost 2 bases, with 10 bases between them.

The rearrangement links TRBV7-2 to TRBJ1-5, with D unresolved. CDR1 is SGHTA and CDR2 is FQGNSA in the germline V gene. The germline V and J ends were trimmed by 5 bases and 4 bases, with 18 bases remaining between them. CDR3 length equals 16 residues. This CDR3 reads CASSPLGPPLNQPQHF. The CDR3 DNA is TGTGCCAGCAGCCCCCTCGGGCCGCCTCTAAATCAGCCCCAGCATTTT.

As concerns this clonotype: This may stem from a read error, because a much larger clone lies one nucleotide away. CDR3 in DNA: TGTGCCAGCAGGACAGGGATCGACGAGCAGTACTTC. It yields the protein CASRTGIDEQYF. The chain uses TRBV12-3 or TRBV12-4 and TRBJ2-7, with 7 nucleotides matching TRBD1. This CDR3 region has 12 residues. V lost 6 bases and J lost 5; bases outside the gene matches: 4.

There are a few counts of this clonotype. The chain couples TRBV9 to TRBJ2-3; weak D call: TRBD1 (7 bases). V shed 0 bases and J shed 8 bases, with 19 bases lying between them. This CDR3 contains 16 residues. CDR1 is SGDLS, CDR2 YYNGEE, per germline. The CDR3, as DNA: TGTGCCAGCAGCGTAGGGCCAGGGGGGCGATTACGTACGCAGTATTTT. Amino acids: CASSVGPGGRLRTQYF.

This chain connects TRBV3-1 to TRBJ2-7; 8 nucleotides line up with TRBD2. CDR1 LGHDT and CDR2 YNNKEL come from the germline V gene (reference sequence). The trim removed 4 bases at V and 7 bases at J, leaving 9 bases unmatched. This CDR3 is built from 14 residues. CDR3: CASSLLGRVNEQYF. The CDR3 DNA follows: TGTGCCAGCAGCCTCCTCGGGAGGGTCAATGAGCAGTACTTC.

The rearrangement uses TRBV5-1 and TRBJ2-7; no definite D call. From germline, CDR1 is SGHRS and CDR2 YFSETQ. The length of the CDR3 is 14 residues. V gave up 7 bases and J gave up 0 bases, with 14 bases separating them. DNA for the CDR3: TGCGCCAGCCACCCTTCAGGTGGCTCCTACGAGCAGTACTTC. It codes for CASHPSGGSYEQYF.

The CDR3 reads CASSFLGLTSGLSNEQFF. The CDR3 coding sequence is TGTGCCAGCAGTTTCCTTGGATTGACTAGCGGTTTGAGTAATGAGCAGTTCTTC. The V gene is TRBV12-3 or TRBV12-4, the J gene TRBJ2-1; 9 bases agree with TRBD2. The CDR3 totals 18 residues. The junction had 16 bases not matched to a gene; V was cut back by 3 bases and J by 7 bases.

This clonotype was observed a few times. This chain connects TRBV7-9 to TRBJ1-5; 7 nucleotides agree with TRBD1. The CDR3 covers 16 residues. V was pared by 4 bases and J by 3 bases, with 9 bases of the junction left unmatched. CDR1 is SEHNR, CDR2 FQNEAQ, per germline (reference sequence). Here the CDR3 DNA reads TGTGCCAGCAGCTCTACCGACAGGGAACTCAATCAGCCCCAGCATTTT. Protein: CASSSTDRELNQPQHF.

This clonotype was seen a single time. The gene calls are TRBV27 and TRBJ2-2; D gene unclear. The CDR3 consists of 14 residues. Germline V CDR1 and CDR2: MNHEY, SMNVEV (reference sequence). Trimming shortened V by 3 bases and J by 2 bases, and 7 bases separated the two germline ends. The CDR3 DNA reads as TGTGCCAGCAGTTTCCTCCGAAACACCGGGGAGCTGTTTTTT. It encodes CASSFLRNTGELFF.

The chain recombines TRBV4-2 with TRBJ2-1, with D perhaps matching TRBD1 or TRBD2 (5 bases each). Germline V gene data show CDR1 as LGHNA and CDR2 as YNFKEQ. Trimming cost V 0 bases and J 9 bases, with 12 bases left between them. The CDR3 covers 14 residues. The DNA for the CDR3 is TGTGCCAGCAGCCAAGAGGGACCCGGCGGTGAGCAGTTCTTC. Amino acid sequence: CASSQEGPGGEQFF.

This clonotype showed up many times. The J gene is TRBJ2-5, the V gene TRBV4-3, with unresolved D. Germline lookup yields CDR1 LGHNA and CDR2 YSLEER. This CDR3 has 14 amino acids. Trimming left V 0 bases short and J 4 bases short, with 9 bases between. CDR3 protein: CASSQEVLSETQYF. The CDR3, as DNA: TGCGCCAGCAGCCAAGAAGTTCTTTCAGAGACCCAGTACTTC.

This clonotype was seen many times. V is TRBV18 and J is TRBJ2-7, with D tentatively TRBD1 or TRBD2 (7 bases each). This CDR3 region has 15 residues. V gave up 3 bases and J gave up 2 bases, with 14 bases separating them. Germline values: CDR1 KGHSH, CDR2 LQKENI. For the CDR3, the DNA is TGTGCCAGCTCACCGAGGCAGGGGGGGACCTACGAGCAGTACTTC. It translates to CASSPRQGGTYEQYF. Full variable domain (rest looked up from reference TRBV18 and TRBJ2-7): NAGVMQNPRHLVRRRGQEARLRCSPMKGHSHVYWYRQLPEEGLKFMVYLQKENIIDESGMPKERFSAEFPKEGPSILRIQQVVRGDSAAYFCASSPRQGGTYEQYFGPGTRLTVT.

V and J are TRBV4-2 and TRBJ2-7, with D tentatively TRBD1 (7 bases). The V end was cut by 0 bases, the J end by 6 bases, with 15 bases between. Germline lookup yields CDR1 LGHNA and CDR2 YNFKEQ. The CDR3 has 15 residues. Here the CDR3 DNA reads TGTGCCAGCAGCCAAGACAGACTAGGGGGCCTCGAGCAGTACTTC. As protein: CASSQDRLGGLEQYF.

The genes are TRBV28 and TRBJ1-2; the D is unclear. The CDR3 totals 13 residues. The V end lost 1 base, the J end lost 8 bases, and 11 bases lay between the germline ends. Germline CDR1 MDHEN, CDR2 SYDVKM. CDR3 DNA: TGTGCCAGCAGTTTATCACCGGATGTGGGCTACACCTTC. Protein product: CASSLSPDVGYTF.